What follows describes a single TCR beta chain. Antigen unknown. The data belong to a study of radiotherapy plus CTLA-4 blockade in lung cancer. Study results and limitations: Together with interferon-beta, which increased in serum after radiation, early dynamic changes in blood T cell clones were reportedly the best predictors of response.

Using immunoSEQ multiplex PCR, the repertoire was profiled, and TCRdb retains in-frame clones only, with some absent. The table has approximately 110,000 clones, approximately 80% seen once. Germline CDR1 reads MGHRA; CDR2 reads YSYEKL. The CDR3 is 15 residues long. The ends lost 4 bases at V and 2 bases at J; junction bases unmatched: 4. Material: peripheral blood, obtained from a patient treated with radiotherapy plus ipilimumab. This receptor was taken from a human donor with non-small cell lung cancer that progressed on radiotherapy plus ipilimumab. Some clones in this sample may be carry-over from other donors' samples. V and J are TRBV4-1 and TRBJ2-5, with 10 bases lining up with TRBD2. The CDR3 sequence: CASSLLAGEQETQYF. For the CDR3, the DNA is TGCGCCAGCAGCCTCCTAGCGGGGGAGCAAGAGACCCAGTACTTC.